The following is a TCR beta chain sequence with its context. The authors distributed each subset's genomic DNA evenly over several immunoSEQ plates. Clones were read by immunoSEQ multiplex PCR, and TCRdb kept only the in-frame ones, dropping some. The table shows millions of clones, with over 85% occurring only once. The source of the sample is a study of shared clonotypes between healthy human individuals. The overall study: Each donor contributed plates that comprised three CD4 naive, three CD4 memory, two CD8 naive and one CD8 memory.

CDR1 is MGHRA and CDR2 is YSYEKL in the germline V gene. V trimming: 4 bases; J trimming: 3 bases; junction bases outside the gene matches: 5. The CDR3 covers 15 residues. The chain carries TRBV4-1 and TRBJ1-2, with TRBD1 matching 10 bases. Sequencing input: naive CD4+ T cells sorted from blood. Subset in this sample: CD45RA+ positively selected. The source is a man aged 18-30 years in good health. The CDR3 here is CASSLGQGLDYGYTF. CDR3 bases: TGCGCCAGCAGCCTGGGACAGGGGTTGGACTATGGCTACACCTTC.